These T cell receptor beta chains were read from a single sample in a study of control samples from healthy donors and cancer patients. Data came from immunoSEQ multiplex PCR; TCRdb stores just in-frame clones and leaves some out. The data show tens of thousands of clones, over 65% seen once. Sequences were obtained from blood. These receptors originate from a man aged 45-65 years in good health. Each CDR3 is given with its conserved first and last residue. Each record gives: CDR3 length, D gene, V gene, clone size, J gene, CDR3 DNA, CDR3 protein. D genes are given only for firm matches. Size is omitted from some rows. Given values are once, few, many or a class for expanded clones.

14,NA,TRBV7-8,NA,TRBJ2-3,TGTGCCAGCAGCTTTGGACTTCCAGGCGATACGCAGTATTTT,CASSFGLPGDTQYF
14,NA,TRBV9,NA,TRBJ1-1,TGTGCCAGCAGCGTAGAGTGGAGAAACACTGAAGCTTTCTTT,CASSVEWRNTEAFF
15,NA,TRBV4-1,NA,TRBJ2-7,TGCGCCAGCAGCCAAGATGGAGGGGGCATCTACGAGCAGTACTTC,CASSQDGGGIYEQYF
13,NA,TRBV5-1,NA,TRBJ1-1,TGCGCCAGCAGCTTCCGGGACCGGGCTGAAGCTTTCTTT,CASSFRDRAEAFF
14,TRBD1,TRBV30,NA,TRBJ2-2,TGTGCCTGGACAGGGACAGGTACGGCCGGGGAGCTGTTTTTT,CAWTGTGTAGELFF
14,NA,TRBV7-9,once,TRBJ2-7,TGTGCCAGCAGCTTAGAGGGCGGGGCCTACGAGCAGTACTTC,CASSLEGGAYEQYF
14,NA,TRBV29-1,NA,TRBJ2-3,TGCAGGGGTCCACCCCTAGAGCGCACAGATACGCAGTATTTT,CRGPPLERTDTQYF
13,TRBD2,TRBV29-1,NA,TRBJ2-1,TGCAGCGGGGGGTGGCCGGGAGGGGATGAGCAGTTCTTC,CSGGWPGGDEQFF
15,NA,TRBV3-1/TRBV3-2,NA,TRBJ2-4,TGTGCCAGCAGCCATGGTTGGTTGACCAAAAACATTCAGTACTTC,CASSHGWLTKNIQYF
13,NA,TRBV7-2,NA,TRBJ2-7,TGTGCCAGCAGCTCGCAGGTTGGGTACGAGCAGTACTTC,CASSSQVGYEQYF
13,NA,TRBV18,NA,TRBJ2-7,TGTGCCAGCTCACCTGGGATTTCCTACGAGCAGTACTTC,CASSPGISYEQYF
14,NA,TRBV7-8,NA,TRBJ1-6,TGTGCCAGCAGCTTAGACGGCTATAATTCACCCCTCCACTTT,CASSLDGYNSPLHF
16,NA,TRBV30,NA,TRBJ2-6,TGTGCCAGTCTGATGGTTCATAGCTCTGGGGCCAACGTCCTGACTTTC,CASLMVHSSGANVLTF
12,NA,TRBV5-8,NA,TRBJ2-1,TGTGCCAGCAGCTCCTCAGGCTATGAGCAGTTCTTC,CASSSSGYEQFF
10,NA,TRBV12-3/TRBV12-4,NA,TRBJ1-4,TGTGCCAGCGGCCGGGACACTCTTATTTTT,CASGRDTLIF
16,NA,TRBV24-1,NA,TRBJ2-1,TGTGCCACCAGTGATTTTAAAAACAGGAGAAACAATGAGCAGTTCTTC,CATSDFKNRRNNEQFF
12,NA,TRBV6-6,once,TRBJ2-5,TGTGCCAGCAGTTACGGAAAAGAGACCCAGTACTTC,CASSYGKETQYF
15,NA,TRBV7-9,NA,TRBJ2-7,TGTGCCAGCAGCGCAATGGACAGATTTCTCGACGAGCAGTACTTC,CASSAMDRFLDEQYF
13,TRBD1,TRBV12-3/TRBV12-4,few,TRBJ1-2,TGTGCCAGCAGTTTACTAACAGGGGAAGGCCGCACCTTC,CASSLLTGEGRTF
14,NA,TRBV7-9,NA,TRBJ1-2,TGTGCCAGCAGTAGACTTGAGGGAGGTGGTGGCTACACCTTC,CASSRLEGGGGYTF
15,NA,TRBV5-4,NA,TRBJ1-6,TGTGCCAGCAGCTTGGCTGGGGGCCTCAATTCACCCCTCCACTTT,CASSLAGGLNSPLHF
15,NA,TRBV27,NA,TRBJ1-2,TGTGCCAGCAGTTTAAGATCAGACTTTAACTATGGCTACACCTTC,CASSLRSDFNYGYTF
13,NA,TRBV6-2/TRBV6-3,NA,TRBJ2-7,TGTGCCAGCAGTCCAACAGGTTTTAGCGAGCAGTACTTC,CASSPTGFSEQYF
18,TRBD1,TRBV28,NA,TRBJ2-6,TGTGCCAGCAGAGACAGGGGGCGAATGTCGTTGGGGGCCAACGTCCTGACTTTC,CASRDRGRMSLGANVLTF
18,TRBD1,TRBV2,few,TRBJ1-3,TGTGCCAGCAGTGAAGTGACAGGGGCCTCCCTCTCTGGAAACACCATATATTTT,CASSEVTGASLSGNTIYF
15,TRBD2,TRBV19,NA,TRBJ2-1,TGTGCCAGTAGTATTATGGGAGGGCCGGACGATGAGCAGTTCTTC,CASSIMGGPDDEQFF